This TCR beta chain was sequenced in a study of blood T cell repertoires in COVID-19. The overall study: The United States, Italy and Spain were the sources of the acute and convalescent COVID-19 samples. T cells, B-cell-depleted T cells, or PBMCs provided the cDNA or gDNA that served as material.

Sequencing used immunoSEQ multiplex PCR; TCRdb keeps in-frame clones, though not all of them. The sample contains about 260,000 clones, just under 85% of which appear only once. This CDR3 spans 14 amino acids. From germline, CDR1 is SEHNR and CDR2 FQNEAQ (reference sequence). With 7 bases clipped from V and 2 bases from J, the junction kept 6 bases outside the gene matches. V gene TRBV7-9 combines with J gene TRBJ2-3; 7 nucleotides align to TRBD1. Sequencing input: peripheral blood. The TCR was taken from a woman of 80 years or more with acute or convalescent COVID-19. CDR3 coding DNA: TGTGCCAGCACCAAACAGGGGACCACAGATACGCAGTATTTT. Its protein product is CASTKQGTTDTQYF.